The T cell receptor beta chain under discussion was sequenced for a study of technical replicates of blood from four donors. TCRdb's copy holds only in-frame clones and misses some; the assay was immunoSEQ multiplex PCR. The table lists about 100,000 clones, 95% of them singletons. The germline CDR1 and CDR2 sequences are MNHEY and SVGAGI. V lost 10 bases and J 4 bases, leaving 14 bases between the germline ends. The CDR3 length is 13 residues. The gene calls are TRBV6-5 and TRBJ2-1, with D possibly being TRBD1 (6 bases). What was sequenced was T cells isolated from PBMCs. The clonotype comes from a human donor in good health. The CDR3 reads CATKPQGYNEQFF. CDR3 nucleotides: TGTGCCACGAAACCCCAGGGGTACAATGAGCAGTTCTTC.